The 10 T cell receptor beta chains in this list originate from one sample, sequenced in a study of CXCR3-negative and CXCR3-positive naive CD8 T cells. The TRB libraries of cDNA were built by UMI-labeled 5' RACE. TCRdb reprocessed the 5' RACE reads, keeping one entry per CDR3 protein, no DNA. Across roughly 130,000 distinct CDR3 sequences, the top ten clones capture 0.5% to 0.7% of the sample. Study outcomes and limitations: Comparison of naive cells showed more hydrophobic TRB CDR3s in CXCR3-positive than in CXCR3-negative naive cells.

Antigens for these TCRs are unknown. Sequencing was carried out using naive CXCR3+ CD8+ T cells from blood. Subset defined: CD45RO-CCR7+CD27+CD95- naive CD8+ T cells expressing CXCR3 (TNR3+). All receptors derive from a human donor in good health. Some clones in this sample may be carry-over from other donors' samples.

V is TRBV7-2 and J is TRBJ2-3; TCRdb outputs TRBD1, but without DNA this stays unchecked. Germline V gives CDR1 SGHTA, CDR2 FQGNSA. The CDR3 runs 17 residues. The CDR3 sequence is CASSPLGAGGLADTQYF.

V usage is TRBV20-1 and J usage is TRBJ1-2; checking the TCRdb D call of TRBD1 is not possible without DNA. The CDR3 runs 12 residues. Germline V gene sequence: CDR1 DFQATT, CDR2 SNEGSKA (reference sequence). The CDR3 here is CSARTGEDGYTF.

J is TRBJ1-1 and V is TRBV6-5; no DNA is available, so the TRBD1 call from TCRdb remains unchecked. This CDR3 spans 15 amino acids. The germline V gene has CDR1 MNHEY and CDR2 SVGAGI. The CDR3 is CASRKPGPVNTEAFF.

The chain is built from TRBV4-3 and TRBJ2-3; TCRdb's assignment of TRBD2 cannot be checked, as there is no DNA. Germline CDR1 is LGHNA and CDR2 is YSLEER. The CDR3 has 13 amino acids. The CDR3 sequence is CASSQVSGDTQYF.

This sequence joins TRBV27 and TRBJ2-1; absent DNA, TCRdb's TRBD1 call cannot be checked. This CDR3 has 15 amino acids. Germline V CDR1 and CDR2: MNHEY, SMNVEV (reference sequence). CDR3 sequence: CASSSGTAFYNEQFF.

The genes are TRBV28 and TRBJ1-1; the TRBD1 assignment by TCRdb is unverifiable without DNA. The germline V gene has CDR1 MDHEN and CDR2 SYDVKM. CDR3 size: 13 residues. The CDR3 reads CASTLNRGTEAFF. The whole variable domain, filled in from reference TRBV28 and TRBJ1-1, reads DVKVTQSSRYLVKRTGEKVFLECVQDMDHENMFWYRQDPGLGLRLIYFSYDVKMKEKGDIPEGYSVSREKKERFSLILESASTNQTSMYLCASTLNRGTEAFFGQGTRLTVV.

CDR3 amino acids: CASSSGHVQETQYF. The chain carries TRBV7-9 and TRBJ2-5; TCRdb returns TRBD1, unconfirmable since there is no DNA. The CDR3 loop spans 14 amino acids. The germline gives CDR1 SEHNR, CDR2 FQNEAQ (reference sequence).

V is TRBV2 and J is TRBJ1-6; the D call from TCRdb, TRBD1, cannot be confirmed without DNA. The CDR3 runs to 13 residues. Germline assignment: CDR1 SNHLY and CDR2 FYNNEI. CDR3 region: CASIGQGNSPLHF.

The rearrangement links TRBV5-4 to TRBJ2-1. This CDR3 is built from 12 residues. CDR1 SGHNT and CDR2 YYREEE come from the germline V gene (reference sequence). CDR3 protein: CASSLGSNERFF.

CDR3 protein: CSARDPGIYYNEQFF. The chain joins TRBV20-1 to TRBJ2-1. Germline lookup yields CDR1 DFQATT and CDR2 SNEGSKA (reference sequence). The CDR3 contains 15 residues.